Included here is one T cell receptor beta chain sequence, with context. The data are from a study of shared clonotypes between healthy human individuals. Trimming took 6 bases from V and 3 from J, leaving 21 bases between them. The V gene's germline CDR1 is MDHEN and CDR2 SYDVKM. The CDR3 sequence is 16 residues long. Some clones are missing from TCRdb's copy, which holds only in-frame ones; the method was immunoSEQ multiplex PCR. The table lists about 600,000 clones, roughly 98% of them singletons. The naive CD8 population came from CD45RO-negative cells selected for CCR7, without terminally differentiated effector memory CD45RA+ cells.

This chain joins TRBV28 and TRBJ2-7, with D unclear. This sequence was found in a man under 40 in good health. Sequenced: naive CD8+ T cells sorted from blood. DNA for the CDR3: TGTGCCAGCAGCCAACTAAGTTCGGACGTCGTCTACGAGCAGTACTTC. This codes for CASSQLSSDVVYEQYF.